The 22 T cell receptor beta chains presented below share a single source sample, sequenced in a study of T cell responses to AZD1222 COVID-19 vaccine. The assay was immunoSEQ multiplex PCR, and TCRdb's table has in-frame clones only and misses some. The repertoire consists of some 99,000 clones, with around 87% occurring once and the leading ten covering 4% to 5.5%. The sample was peripheral blood, taken 28 days after the second AZD1222 dose. The receptors come from an adult who received the AZD1222 COVID-19 vaccine.

This chain uses TRBV3-1 (or the pseudogene TRBV3-2) with TRBJ1-1; 8 bases match TRBD1. The CDR3 length is 14 residues. Losses at the gene ends were 1 base for V and 3 bases for J; bases not matched to a gene: 1. The germline V gene encodes CDR1 LGHDT and CDR2 YNNKEL (reference sequence). In DNA form, the CDR3 reads TGTGCCAGCAGCCAAGGACAGGGGTACACTGAAGCTTTCTTT. Translation gives CASSQGQGYTEAFF.

This sequence joins TRBV18 and TRBJ1-4; TRBD1 might be the D (6 bases). Deletions cut 3 bases from V and 3 bases from J, with 20 bases between. This CDR3 spans 18 amino acids. Germline V gives CDR1 KGHSH, CDR2 LQKENI. The CDR3 nucleotides read TGTGCCAGCTCACCCCCCCCCGGGGGGGCTGGATCTAATGAAAAACTGTTTTTT. The encoded protein is CASSPPPGGAGSNEKLFF.

The chain joins TRBV5-1 to TRBJ1-1, with a tentative D call TRBD1 (5 bases). Germline V gene data show CDR1 as SGHRS and CDR2 as YFSETQ. Trimming stripped 4 bases from V and 3 bases from J, with 28 bases between. This CDR3 has 19 residues. The chain's CDR3 is CASSRRGRRLGEVDTEAFF. The CDR3 DNA follows: TGCGCCAGCAGCCGCCGGGGCAGGAGGCTTGGTGAAGTGGACACTGAAGCTTTCTTT.

J is TRBJ1-2 and V is TRBV7-2; 9 positions agree with TRBD1. Germline V gene lookup returns CDR1 SGHTA and CDR2 FQGNSA. This CDR3 contains 17 residues. V dropped 5 bases and J dropped 6; count of bases not matched to a gene: 16. The CDR3, as DNA: TGTGCCAGCAGCCCCACTTCGAAGGGACAGGGAACGGATGGCTACACCTTC. This gives the protein CASSPTSKGQGTDGYTF. Full variable domain (missing parts from reference TRBV7-2 and TRBJ1-2): GAGVSQSPSNKVTEKGKDVELRCDPISGHTALYWYRQSLGQGLEFLIYFQGNSAPDKSGLPSDRFSAERTGGSVSTLTIQRTQQEDSAVYLCASSPTSKGQGTDGYTFGSGTRLTVV.

The chain recombines TRBV11-2 with TRBJ1-4, with D possibly matching TRBD1 (6 bases). From germline, CDR1 is SGHAT and CDR2 FQNNGV. The CDR3 totals 15 residues. V was pared by 2 bases and J by 3 bases, with 10 bases between. CDR3 loop: CASSLRQAANEKLFF. The CDR3 bases are TGTGCCAGCAGCTTACGACAGGCCGCTAATGAAAAACTGTTTTTT.

The gene calls are TRBV6-5 and TRBJ2-7; no clear D. Trimming removed 8 bases from V and 1 base from J, with 15 bases in between. The CDR3 totals 14 residues. CDR1 and CDR2 (germline): MNHEY, SVGAGI. This CDR3 reads CASFRADQSYEQYF. The CDR3 bases are TGTGCCAGCTTTAGGGCGGACCAATCCTACGAGCAGTACTTC.

The rearrangement joins TRBV11-2 to TRBJ1-1; perhaps TRBD1 as D (5 bases). Trimming stripped 0 bases from V and 0 bases from J, with 20 bases between. This CDR3 is built from 19 residues. Per germline, CDR1 SGHAT and CDR2 FQNNGV. The CDR3 DNA sequence: TGTGCCAGCAGCTTAGACGTTGCTTACTGGACGGACATGAACACTGAAGCTTTCTTT. It codes for CASSLDVAYWTDMNTEAFF.

This clone was found once. The V gene is TRBV24-1, the J gene TRBJ2-3; no firm D call. Germline CDR1 KGHDR, CDR2 SFDVKD. Trimming left V 6 bases short and J 6 bases short, with 6 bases between. CDR3 length: 11 residues. CDR3 amino acids: CATSYSDTQYF. As DNA, the CDR3 is TGTGCCACCAGTTACTCTGATACGCAGTATTTT.

CDR3 region: CATSDFVAGRDTQYF. CDR3 in DNA: TGTGCCACCAGTGATTTCGTGGCAGGGCGAGATACGCAGTATTTT. This chain joins TRBV24-1 and TRBJ2-3, with D possibly TRBD1 on 5 matching bases. Trimming cost V 1 base and J 5 bases, with 12 bases left between them. The CDR3 extends over 15 amino acids. Germline values: CDR1 KGHDR, CDR2 SFDVKD.

V gene TRBV28 combines with J gene TRBJ1-2; D uncertain. The CDR3 extends over 15 amino acids. In germline, CDR1 is MDHEN, CDR2 SYDVKM. Trimming removed 5 bases at V and 0 bases at J, with 13 bases between. The CDR3 spells CASSRSPGANYGYTF. The CDR3 nucleotides are TGTGCCAGCAGTCGATCGCCAGGAGCTAACTATGGCTACACCTTC.

This chain uses TRBV5-4 with TRBJ1-3, with a tentative D call TRBD1 (6 bases). The CDR3 loop spans 14 amino acids. Trimming took off 4 bases at V and 5 bases at J, with 13 bases between the two ends. Germline CDR1 and CDR2: SGHNT and YYREEE (reference sequence). The CDR3 is CASSPETGRNTIYF. The CDR3 bases are TGTGCCAGCAGCCCGGAGACAGGAAGAAACACCATATATTTT. The whole variable domain, remainder taken from reference TRBV5-4 and TRBJ1-3, is ETGVTQSPTHLIKTRGQQVTLRCSSQSGHNTVSWYQQALGQGPQFIFQYYREEENGRGNFPPRFSGLQFPNYSSELNVNALELDDSALYLCASSPETGRNTIYFGEGSWLTVV.

The gene calls are TRBV7-2 and TRBJ1-3; D is possibly TRBD1 (6 bases). Trimming pared 2 bases from V and 4 bases from J, leaving 12 bases between. Germline V lookup: CDR1 SGHTA, CDR2 FQGNSA. The CDR3 spans 15 residues. CDR3 DNA: TGTGCCAGCAGCTTATTGGGGGGGCTGGGAAACACCATATATTTT. It codes for CASSLLGGLGNTIYF.

The chain has TRBV6-2 or TRBV6-3 and TRBJ1-6; D remains ambiguous. V gave up 6 bases and J gave up 1 base, with 16 bases separating them. This CDR3 comprises 17 residues. Germline V gene data show CDR1 as MNHEY and CDR2 as SVGEGT. This chain's CDR3 is CASSSNLGGSYNSPLHF. CDR3 bases: TGTGCCAGCAGCTCAAACCTGGGAGGATCCTATAATTCACCCCTCCACTTT.

V usage is TRBV7-2 and J usage is TRBJ2-2; 9 positions agree with TRBD1. CDR1 is SGHTA, CDR2 FQGNSA, per germline. The CDR3 has 16 residues. V shed 3 bases and J 1 base; nucleotides not matched to a gene: 3. The chain's CDR3 is CASSLGTGRNTGELFF. Written as DNA, the CDR3 is TGTGCCAGCAGCTTGGGGACAGGGCGGAACACCGGGGAGCTGTTTTTT. The variable domain in full, with the rest retrieved from reference TRBV7-2 and TRBJ2-2, is GAGVSQSPSNKVTEKGKDVELRCDPISGHTALYWYRQSLGQGLEFLIYFQGNSAPDKSGLPSDRFSAERTGGSVSTLTIQRTQQEDSAVYLCASSLGTGRNTGELFFGEGSRLTVL.

The chain uses TRBV4-2 and TRBJ1-6, with no clear D. CDR1 is LGHNA and CDR2 is YNFKEQ in the germline V gene. The CDR3 is 17 residues long. V dropped 0 bases and J dropped 5 bases, with 14 bases sitting between them. In DNA form, the CDR3 reads TGTGCCAGCAGCCAAGAAATCTACGCCCCTGATAATTCACCCCTCCACTTT. Translating it yields CASSQEIYAPDNSPLHF.

This chain joins TRBV5-6 and TRBJ1-5, with a weak D call TRBD1 (6 bases). The CDR3 consists of 13 residues. CDR1 is SGHDT and CDR2 is YYEEEE in the germline V gene. Trimming took 3 bases from V and 7 from J, leaving 11 bases between them. The CDR3 reads CASSSDRSQPQHF. The CDR3 DNA reads TGTGCCAGCAGCTCCGACAGGTCACAGCCCCAGCATTTT.

V gene TRBV9 combines with J gene TRBJ2-2; D is undetermined. In germline, CDR1 is SGDLS, CDR2 YYNGEE. With 0 bases removed from V and 7 bases from J, the gap between germline ends came to 10 bases. The CDR3 covers 14 residues. CDR3 bases: TGTGCCAGCAGCGTAGCGAGCTACCGCGGGGAGCTGTTTTTT. Translated, it gives CASSVASYRGELFF.

This clone was recorded only once. V usage is TRBV4-3 and J usage is TRBJ2-2; D remains ambiguous. Trimming took 0 bases from V and 8 from J, leaving 10 bases between them. Germline V gene lookup returns CDR1 LGHNA and CDR2 YSLEER. CDR3 length equals 14 residues. The CDR3 nucleotides read TGCGCCAGCAGCCAAGATCCGAAGTTGGGGGAGCTGTTTTTT. Its translation: CASSQDPKLGELFF.

The chain employs TRBV6-5 and TRBJ1-5; D unresolved. Germline CDR1 and CDR2: MNHEY and SVGAGI. Trimming took off 8 bases at V and 0 bases at J, with 8 bases between the two ends. The CDR3 covers 13 residues. The CDR3: CASGLNSNQPQHF. In nucleotides, the CDR3 is TGTGCCAGCGGACTTAATAGCAATCAGCCCCAGCATTTT.

This rearrangement joins TRBV11-3 to TRBJ2-1; D gene ambiguous. The V end lost 1 base, the J end lost 6 bases, and 7 bases lay between the germline ends. The CDR3 is 13 residues long. Germline values: CDR1 SGHNT, CDR2 YENEEA. The CDR3 here is CASSLVSTNEQFF. DNA for the CDR3: TGTGCCAGCAGCTTAGTTTCCACCAATGAGCAGTTCTTC.

The chain joins TRBV13 to TRBJ2-7; 8 bases are shared with TRBD1. V shed 6 bases, J shed 3 bases, and the junction held 7 bases outside the gene matches. The CDR3 totals 14 residues. From germline, CDR1 is PRHDT and CDR2 FYEKMQ (reference sequence). The CDR3 loop reads CASRSRGQGYEQYF. As DNA, the CDR3 is TGTGCCAGCAGGTCCCGAGGACAGGGCTACGAGCAGTACTTC. Based on the CDR3 plus reference TRBV13 and TRBJ2-7, the full variable domain is AAGVIQSPRHLIKEKRETATLKCYPIPRHDTVYWYQQGPGQDPQFLISFYEKMQSDKGSIPDRFSAQQFSDYHSELNMSSLELGDSALYFCASRSRGQGYEQYFGPGTRLTVT.

The CDR3 coding sequence is TGTGCCAGCAGTTGGGGGGGCAGGGGGCAGTTCTTC. Encoded protein: CASSWGGRGQFF. V usage is TRBV27 and J usage is TRBJ2-1, with a tentative D call TRBD2 (7 bases). Germline V CDR1 and CDR2: MNHEY, SMNVEV (reference sequence). The CDR3 is 12 amino acids. V gave up 4 bases and J gave up 12 bases, with 13 bases separating them.